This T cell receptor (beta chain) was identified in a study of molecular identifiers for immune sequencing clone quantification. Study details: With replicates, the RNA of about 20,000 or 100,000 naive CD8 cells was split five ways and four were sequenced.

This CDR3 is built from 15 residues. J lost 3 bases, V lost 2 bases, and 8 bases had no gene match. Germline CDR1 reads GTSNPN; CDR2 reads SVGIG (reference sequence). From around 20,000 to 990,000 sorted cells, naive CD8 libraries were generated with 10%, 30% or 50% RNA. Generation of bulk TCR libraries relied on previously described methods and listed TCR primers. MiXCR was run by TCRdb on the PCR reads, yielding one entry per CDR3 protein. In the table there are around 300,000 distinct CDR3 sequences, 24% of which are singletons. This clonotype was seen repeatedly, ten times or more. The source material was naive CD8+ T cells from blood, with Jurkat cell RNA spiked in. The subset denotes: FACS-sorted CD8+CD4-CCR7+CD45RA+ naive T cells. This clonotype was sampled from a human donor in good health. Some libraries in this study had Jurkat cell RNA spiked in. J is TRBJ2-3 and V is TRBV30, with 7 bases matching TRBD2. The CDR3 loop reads CAWSPGGSSTDTQYF. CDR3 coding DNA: TGTGCCTGGAGTCCCGGCGGGAGTAGTACAGATACGCAGTATTTT.